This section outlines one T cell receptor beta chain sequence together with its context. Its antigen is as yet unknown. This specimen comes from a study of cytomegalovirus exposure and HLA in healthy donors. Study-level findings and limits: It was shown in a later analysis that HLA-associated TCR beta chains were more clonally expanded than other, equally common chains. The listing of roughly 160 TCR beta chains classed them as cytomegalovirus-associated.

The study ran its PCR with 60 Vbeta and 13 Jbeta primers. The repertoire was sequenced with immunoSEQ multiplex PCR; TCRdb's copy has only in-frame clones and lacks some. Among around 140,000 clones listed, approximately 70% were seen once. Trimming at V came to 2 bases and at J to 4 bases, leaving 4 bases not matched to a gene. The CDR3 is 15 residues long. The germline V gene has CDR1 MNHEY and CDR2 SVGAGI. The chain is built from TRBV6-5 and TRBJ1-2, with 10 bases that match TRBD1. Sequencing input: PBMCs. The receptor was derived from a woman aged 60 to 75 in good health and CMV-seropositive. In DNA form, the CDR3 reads TGTGCCAGCAGTTACCGGGACAGGGGTATCTATGGCTACACCTTC. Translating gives CASSYRDRGIYGYTF.